What follows are 10 T cell receptor beta chains derived from one specimen sequenced in a study of cytomegalovirus exposure and HLA in healthy donors. PCR was performed using 60 Vbeta and 13 Jbeta primers. Clones were sequenced by immunoSEQ multiplex PCR, and TCRdb holds only the in-frame ones, with some missing. The sample records about 190,000 clones, roughly 73% being singletons. The sequenced sample consisted of PBMCs. The source of these receptors is a woman aged 25 to 39 in good health and CMV-seropositive.

The chain recombines TRBV6-4 with TRBJ1-4; 7 bases fit TRBD1. Germline V gene data show CDR1 as MRHNA and CDR2 as SNTAGT. This CDR3 is 16 amino acids long. Germline trimming cut 6 bases from V and 7 bases from J; bases unmatched to any gene: 14. CDR3 nucleotides: TGTGCCAGCAGAGCAATCCCGGGACAGAGGACTGAAAAACTGTTTTTT. Encoded protein: CASRAIPGQRTEKLFF.

The chain couples TRBV27 to TRBJ1-6; D not resolved. This CDR3 region has 12 residues. Germline lookup yields CDR1 MNHEY and CDR2 SMNVEV (reference sequence). Trimming shortened V by 6 bases and J by 12 bases, and 12 bases separated the two germline ends. CDR3 DNA sequence: TGTGCCAGCAGACCGTCCGGTGGACCCCTCCACTTT. Translated: CASRPSGGPLHF.

This clone was found a few times. This chain joins TRBV19 and TRBJ2-7; TRBD1 agrees at 8 bases. The germline V gene encodes CDR1 LNHDA and CDR2 SQIVND (reference sequence). The CDR3 length is 16 residues. J was trimmed by 1 base and V by 3 bases; bases with no gene match: 8. CDR3 in amino acids: CASSIISGGASYEQYF. The CDR3 DNA is TGTGCCAGTAGTATTATTTCAGGGGGCGCATCCTACGAGCAGTACTTC.

V gene TRBV6-5 combines with J gene TRBJ1-4, with TRBD1 identical over 9 bases. Germline V gene lookup returns CDR1 MNHEY and CDR2 SVGAGI. The CDR3 extends over 14 amino acids. The J segment lost 7 bases and the V segment lost 4 bases, leaving 4 bases of the junction unmatched. The CDR3 bases are TGTGCCAGCAGTTCGGACAGGGGTTTTGAAAAACTGTTTTTT. Protein: CASSSDRGFEKLFF.

CDR3 DNA sequence: TGCGCCAGCAGCTTGGTCCCGGGGGTCGAGCAGTACTTC. Amino acids: CASSLVPGVEQYF. The genes are TRBV5-1 and TRBJ2-7; maybe TRBD2 (6 bases). V lost 0 bases, J lost 6 bases, and 10 bases lay in between. The germline CDR1 and CDR2 sequences are SGHRS and YFSETQ. This CDR3 spans 13 amino acids.

J is TRBJ2-1 and V is TRBV2; 8 bases align to TRBD1. Trimming cost V 5 bases and J 7 bases; bases outside gene matches: 10. Germline lookup yields CDR1 SNHLY and CDR2 FYNNEI. The CDR3 is 15 residues long. The CDR3 bases are TGTGCCAGCAGTAACGACAGGGGAACGGAGAATGAGCAGTTCTTC. This translates into CASSNDRGTENEQFF.

This sequence joins TRBV7-3 and TRBJ1-1, with 7 bases lining up with TRBD1. The V segment lost 1 base and the J segment 7 bases; nucleotides outside the gene matches: 3. Germline V gene lookup returns CDR1 SGHTA and CDR2 FQGTGA. The CDR3 extends over 13 amino acids. The DNA for the CDR3 is TGTGCCAGCAGCTTAAGACAGGGCCTTGAAGCTTTCTTT. Protein product: CASSLRQGLEAFF.

The V gene is TRBV25-1, the J gene TRBJ2-1; 11 nucleotides match TRBD2. The CDR3 has 16 residues. Looked up from germline, CDR1 is MGHDK and CDR2 is SYGVNS. J gave up 5 bases and V 1 base, and 4 bases lay outside the gene matches. CDR3 sequence (DNA): TGTGCCAGCAGTGAATTTTCGGGACTAGCGGACAATGAGCAGTTCTTC. Amino acids: CASSEFSGLADNEQFF.

With respect to this clone: The sample carries other DNA sequences with the same CDR3. This rearrangement joins TRBV28 to TRBJ1-5; 8 bases agree with TRBD1. Per germline, CDR1 MDHEN and CDR2 SYDVKM. The length of the CDR3 is 15 residues. With V trimmed by 6 bases and J by 2 bases, 6 bases remained unmatched. The chain's CDR3 is CASSSGGEGNQPQHF. CDR3 bases: TGTGCCAGCAGCTCAGGGGGCGAGGGCAATCAGCCCCAGCATTTT. Looking up the rest from reference TRBV28 and TRBJ1-5 gives the full variable domain: DVKVTQSSRYLVKRTGEKVFLECVQDMDHENMFWYRQDPGLGLRLIYFSYDVKMKEKGDIPEGYSVSREKKERFSLILESASTNQTSMYLCASSSGGEGNQPQHFGDGTRLSIL.

The V call is TRBV7-2, the J call TRBJ1-4; tentative D call: TRBD1 (5 bases). Germline V gene lookup returns CDR1 SGHTA and CDR2 FQGNSA. This CDR3 has 14 residues. V shed 3 bases and J shed 8 bases, with 13 bases lying between them. The CDR3, as DNA: TGTGCCAGCAGCTTCCAAGGGGCGGGGGAAAAACTGTTTTTT. It is translated as CASSFQGAGEKLFF.